Below are 21 T cell receptor beta chains sequenced from a single sample in a study of blood T cell repertoires in COVID-19. TCRdb's copy holds only in-frame clones and misses some; the assay was immunoSEQ multiplex PCR. The table shows about 130,000 clones, with over 85% occurring only once. Sequenced material: peripheral blood. These receptors all come from a man in his fifties or sixties with COVID-19, enrolled during active disease.

The rearrangement uses TRBV4-3 and TRBJ1-1, with D possibly matching TRBD1 (5 bases). Trimming left V 0 bases short and J 4 bases short, with 15 bases between. Looked up from germline, CDR1 is LGHNA and CDR2 is YSLEER. CDR3 size: 16 residues. CDR3 DNA: TGCGCCAGCAGCCAAGATTACGGGGGACCAGGCACTGAAGCTTTCTTT. Amino acids: CASSQDYGGPGTEAFF.

V gene TRBV9 combines with J gene TRBJ2-2, with 9 bases matching TRBD1. The V segment lost 4 bases and the J segment 3 bases; nucleotides outside the gene matches: 7. This CDR3 is built from 16 residues. Germline loops: CDR1 SGDLS, CDR2 YYNGEE. CDR3 DNA sequence: TGTGCCAGCAGCCCTACCTGGACAGGGGACACCGGGGAGCTGTTTTTT. Translated: CASSPTWTGDTGELFF.

This chain connects TRBV6-5 to TRBJ1-1, with a possible D match to TRBD1 (6 bases). Germline-derived CDR1 and CDR2 are MNHEY and SVGAGI. CDR3 size: 12 residues. The V end lost 8 bases, the J end lost 6 bases, and 13 bases lay between the germline ends. CDR3 in amino acids: CASSAGGPEAFF. In DNA form, the CDR3 reads TGTGCCAGCTCGGCGGGGGGCCCTGAAGCTTTCTTT.

To note about this clone: The sample contains more than one DNA sequence encoding this CDR3. The chain has TRBV9 and TRBJ1-5; no firm D call. The CDR3 covers 14 residues. Trimming stripped 0 bases from V and 0 bases from J, with 4 bases between. In germline, CDR1 is SGDLS, CDR2 YYNGEE. For the CDR3, the DNA is TGTGCCAGCAGCGTAGGAGATAGCAATCAGCCCCAGCATTTT. Amino acid sequence: CASSVGDSNQPQHF.

The chain combines TRBV7-8 with TRBJ2-1, with a possible D match to TRBD2 (5 bases). This CDR3 is built from 17 residues. Germline CDR1 and CDR2: SGHVS and FQNEAQ. V shed 0 bases and J shed 4 bases, with 16 bases lying between them. The CDR3 region has the DNA TGTGCCAGCAGCTTAGCGTCCCGGCTAGCAAGATACAATGAGCAGTTCTTC. Translated, it gives CASSLASRLARYNEQFF.

The V and J genes are TRBV19 and TRBJ2-7; D is undetermined. The CDR3 is 11 amino acids. Trimming pared 7 bases from V and 4 bases from J, leaving 8 bases between. Germline V lookup: CDR1 LNHDA, CDR2 SQIVND (reference sequence). Here the CDR3 DNA reads TGTGCCAGTAATGGCGGTTACGAGCAGTACTTC. Translating gives CASNGGYEQYF.

This clone appeared many times. The J gene is TRBJ2-7, the V gene TRBV30; 16 nucleotides agree with TRBD2. The trim removed 8 bases at V and 5 bases at J, leaving 12 bases unmatched. Germline V lookup: CDR1 GTSNPN, CDR2 SVGIG (reference sequence). CDR3 length equals 16 residues. CDR3 region: CAGGLAGGPAGDEQYF. The CDR3 nucleotides are TGTGCCGGGGGACTAGCGGGAGGGCCTGCCGGGGACGAGCAGTACTTC. The variable domain in full, completed from reference TRBV30 and TRBJ2-7, reads SQTIHQWPATLVQPVGSPLSLECTVEGTSNPNLYWYRQAAGRGLQLLFYSVGIGQISSEVPQNLSASRPQDRQFILSSKKLLLSDSGFYLCAGGLAGGPAGDEQYFGPGTRLTVT.

The chain couples TRBV15 to TRBJ1-2; 9 nucleotides align to TRBD1. This CDR3 spans 16 amino acids. After removal of 8 bases from V and 3 bases from J, the junction contained 13 bases not matched to a gene. Germline V gene lookup returns CDR1 LNHNV and CDR2 YYDKDF (reference sequence). CDR3 nucleotides: TGTGCCACCGAGGGGCTACAGGGGGCGCAGGACTATGGCTACACCTTC. Translation: CATEGLQGAQDYGYTF. Drawing the rest from reference TRBV15 and TRBJ1-2, the complete variable domain is DAMVIQNPRYQVTQFGKPVTLSCSQTLNHNVMYWYQQKSSQAPKLLFHYYDKDFNNEADTPDNFQSRRPNTSFCFLDIRSPGLGDTAMYLCATEGLQGAQDYGYTFGSGTRLTVV.

The chain is built from TRBV2 and TRBJ1-5; D remains ambiguous. Germline loops: CDR1 SNHLY, CDR2 FYNNEI. This CDR3 comprises 13 residues. Trimming cost V 3 bases and J 2 bases, with 5 bases left between them. The DNA for the CDR3 is TGTGCCAGCAGTGACGAGGGCAATCAGCCCCAGCATTTT. Residues: CASSDEGNQPQHF.

The chain couples TRBV6-5 to TRBJ2-7, with D possibly being TRBD2 (6 bases). The CDR3 extends over 14 amino acids. V was pared by 6 bases and J by 5 bases, with 17 bases between. Per the germline V gene, CDR1 is MNHEY and CDR2 is SVGAGI. The DNA for the CDR3 is TGTGCCAGCAGGAAGGGACTGGGGGGTGACGAGCAGTACTTC. Translated: CASRKGLGGDEQYF.

The rearrangement joins TRBV5-1 to TRBJ1-1; tentative D call: TRBD1 (6 bases). The ends were cut back, 0 bases at V and 4 bases at J, with 10 bases in the middle. Germline V gene data show CDR1 as SGHRS and CDR2 as YFSETQ. The CDR3 contains 14 residues. CDR3 DNA sequence: TGCGCCAGCAGCTTGGAACAGGGCAGCACTGAAGCTTTCTTT. Translated, it gives CASSLEQGSTEAFF.

The V gene is TRBV2, the J gene TRBJ1-4; maybe TRBD1 (5 bases). V was shortened by 6 bases and J by 3 bases, with 11 bases between the two germline ends. Germline V gene lookup returns CDR1 SNHLY and CDR2 FYNNEI. This CDR3 is 14 amino acids long. CDR3 region: CASRDQGANEKLFF. The CDR3 DNA reads TGTGCCAGCAGGGACCAGGGCGCTAATGAAAAACTGTTTTTT.

CDR3 loop: CAISESEGGAEAFF. CDR3 nucleotides: TGTGCCATCAGTGAGTCTGAGGGAGGGGCTGAAGCTTTCTTT. The chain joins TRBV10-3 to TRBJ1-1; D is possibly TRBD1 (5 bases). V shed 0 bases and J shed 6 bases, with 11 bases lying between them. This CDR3 has 14 residues. Germline V lookup: CDR1 ENHRY, CDR2 SYGVKD.

The genes are TRBV29-1 and TRBJ1-2; no reliable D call. V shed 3 bases and J shed 4 bases, with 15 bases lying between them. This CDR3 region has 14 residues. CDR1 is SQVTM and CDR2 is ANQGSEA in the germline V gene. The CDR3 DNA follows: TGCAGCGTTGATCTGGGTCAGAGACTCTATGGCTACACCTTC. Its translation is CSVDLGQRLYGYTF. The variable domain in full, completed from reference TRBV29-1 and TRBJ1-2, reads SAVISQKPSRDICQRGTSLTIQCQVDSQVTMMFWYRQQPGQSLTLIATANQGSEATYESGFVIDKFPISRPNLTFSTLTVSNMSPEDSSIYLCSVDLGQRLYGYTFGSGTRLTVV.

The V and J genes are TRBV7-2 and TRBJ2-5, with 7 bases aligning to TRBD2. The V segment lost 9 bases and the J segment 1 base; nucleotides outside the gene matches: 5. CDR3 length: 13 residues. CDR1 is SGHTA and CDR2 is FQGNSA in the germline V gene. The CDR3 region has the DNA TGTGCCAGTGCGGGAGCCACCCAAGAGACCCAGTACTTC. This encodes CASAGATQETQYF. Together with reference TRBV7-2 and TRBJ2-5, the CDR3 gives the full variable domain: GAGVSQSPSNKVTEKGKDVELRCDPISGHTALYWYRQSLGQGLEFLIYFQGNSAPDKSGLPSDRFSAERTGGSVSTLTIQRTQQEDSAVYLCASAGATQETQYFGPGTRLLVL.

This chain uses TRBV5-1 with TRBJ1-2; 12 positions match TRBD1. Per the germline V gene, CDR1 is SGHRS and CDR2 is YFSETQ. Trimming at V came to 3 bases and at J to 8 bases, leaving 8 bases not matched to a gene. The length of the CDR3 is 15 residues. CDR3 coding DNA: TGCGCCAGCAGCTGGGGACAGGGGGCGGTGGAAGGCTACACCTTC. Protein product: CASSWGQGAVEGYTF.

V and J are TRBV6-5 and TRBJ1-1; maybe TRBD1 (6 bases). The CDR3 contains 14 residues. The V gene's germline CDR1 is MNHEY and CDR2 SVGAGI. The V and J ends lost 2 bases and 3 bases respectively, with 10 bases between them. CDR3 sequence reads: CASSYPQGHTEAFF. The CDR3 DNA sequence: TGTGCCAGCAGTTACCCCCAGGGGCACACTGAAGCTTTCTTT.

In its sample, this clone was seen a few times. This sequence joins TRBV4-1 and TRBJ2-7; 10 positions agree with TRBD1. The CDR3 length is 18 residues. The germline V gene has CDR1 MGHRA and CDR2 YSYEKL. V dropped 0 bases and J dropped 1; count of bases not matched to a gene: 9. CDR3 coding DNA: TGCGCCAGCAGCCAAGATTATTATGGGACAGGGGCGTCCTACGAGCAGTACTTC. It yields the protein CASSQDYYGTGASYEQYF.

V usage is TRBV11-3 and J usage is TRBJ2-2; D is ambiguous. CDR1 SGHNT and CDR2 YENEEA come from the germline V gene. The V and J ends lost 3 bases and 5 bases respectively, with 10 bases between them. The CDR3 consists of 14 residues. The CDR3 region is CASSLSRGTGELFF. CDR3 DNA sequence: TGTGCCAGCAGCTTGAGCAGAGGAACCGGGGAGCTGTTTTTT.

This clone was observed once. The chain combines TRBV5-5 with TRBJ2-4, with TRBD1 identical over 9 bases. Germline values: CDR1 SGHKS, CDR2 YYEKEE (reference sequence). J gave up 6 bases and V 4 bases, and 5 bases lay outside the gene matches. The CDR3 consists of 14 residues. DNA for the CDR3: TGTGCCAGCAGCCGGGGGACAGGGATAAACATTCAGTACTTC. Amino acid sequence: CASSRGTGINIQYF. The whole variable domain, remainder taken from reference TRBV5-5 and TRBJ2-4, is DAGVTQSPTHLIKTRGQQVTLRCSPISGHKSVSWYQQVLGQGPQFIFQYYEKEERGRGNFPDRFSARQFPNYSSELNVNALLLGDSALYLCASSRGTGINIQYFGAGTRLSVL.

This chain uses TRBV20-1 with TRBJ2-5; tentative D call: TRBD2 (5 bases). The V gene's germline CDR1 is DFQATT and CDR2 SNEGSKA (reference sequence). The germline V and J ends were trimmed by 6 bases and 5 bases, with 7 bases remaining between them. The CDR3 length is 10 residues. The CDR3 sequence: CSAAGETQYF. In nucleotides, the CDR3 is TGCAGTGCCGCGGGTGAGACCCAGTACTTC.